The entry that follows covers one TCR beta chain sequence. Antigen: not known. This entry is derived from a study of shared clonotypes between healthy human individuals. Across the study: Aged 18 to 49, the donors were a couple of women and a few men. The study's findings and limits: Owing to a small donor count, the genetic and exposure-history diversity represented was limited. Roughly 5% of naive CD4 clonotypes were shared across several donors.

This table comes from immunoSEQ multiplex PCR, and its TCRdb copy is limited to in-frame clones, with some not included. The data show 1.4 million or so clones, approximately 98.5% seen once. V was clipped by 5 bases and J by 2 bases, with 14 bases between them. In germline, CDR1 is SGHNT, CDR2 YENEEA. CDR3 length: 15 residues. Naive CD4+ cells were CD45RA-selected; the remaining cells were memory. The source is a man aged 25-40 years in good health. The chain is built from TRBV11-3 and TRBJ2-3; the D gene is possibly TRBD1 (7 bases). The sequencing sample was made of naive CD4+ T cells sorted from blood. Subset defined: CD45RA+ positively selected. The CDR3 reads CASSGGTEYTDTQYF. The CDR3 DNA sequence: TGTGCCAGCAGCGGAGGGACAGAGTACACAGATACGCAGTATTTT. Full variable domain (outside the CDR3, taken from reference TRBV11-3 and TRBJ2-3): EAGVVQSPRYKIIEKKQPVAFWCNPISGHNTLYWYLQNLGQGPELLIRYENEEAVDDSQLPKDRFSAERLKGVDSTLKIQPAELGDSAVYLCASSGGTEYTDTQYFGPGTRLTVL.